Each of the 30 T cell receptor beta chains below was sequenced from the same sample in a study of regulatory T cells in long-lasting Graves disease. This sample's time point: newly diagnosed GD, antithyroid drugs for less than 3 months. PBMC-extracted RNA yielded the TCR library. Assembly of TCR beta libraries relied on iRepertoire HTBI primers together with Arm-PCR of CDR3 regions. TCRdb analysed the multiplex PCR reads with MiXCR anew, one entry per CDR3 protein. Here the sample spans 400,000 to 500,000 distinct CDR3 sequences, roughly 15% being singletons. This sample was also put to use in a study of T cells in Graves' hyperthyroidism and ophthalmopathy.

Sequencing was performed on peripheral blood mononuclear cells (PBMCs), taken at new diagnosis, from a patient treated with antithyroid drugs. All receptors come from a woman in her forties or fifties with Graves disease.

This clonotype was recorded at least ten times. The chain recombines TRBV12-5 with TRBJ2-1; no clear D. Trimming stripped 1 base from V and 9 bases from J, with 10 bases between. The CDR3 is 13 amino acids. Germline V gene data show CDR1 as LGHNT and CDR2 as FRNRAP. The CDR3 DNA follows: TGTGCTAGTGGTTTGGACCCAGCAAGTGAGCAGTTCTTC. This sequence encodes CASGLDPASEQFF.

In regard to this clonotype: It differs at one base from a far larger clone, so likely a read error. The DNA for the CDR3 is TGTGCCAGCAGTTTCGGGGTAGCGAACACTGGAGCTTTCTTT. It translates to CASSFGVANTGAFF. The chain joins TRBV28 to TRBJ1-1; D unclear. CDR3 length: 14 residues. Looked up from germline, CDR1 is MDHEN and CDR2 is SYDVKM.

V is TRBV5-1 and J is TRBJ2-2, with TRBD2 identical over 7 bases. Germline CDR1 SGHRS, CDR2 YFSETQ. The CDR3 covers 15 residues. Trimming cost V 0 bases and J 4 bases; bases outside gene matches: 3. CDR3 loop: CASSLGTRGTGELFF. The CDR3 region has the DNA TGCGCCAGCAGCTTGGGGACTAGGGGCACCGGGGAGCTGTTTTTT.

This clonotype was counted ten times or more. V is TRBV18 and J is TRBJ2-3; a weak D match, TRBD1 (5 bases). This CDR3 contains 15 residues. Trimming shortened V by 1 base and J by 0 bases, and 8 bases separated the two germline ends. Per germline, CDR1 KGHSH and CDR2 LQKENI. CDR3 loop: CASSPLQDSTDTQYF. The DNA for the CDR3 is TGTGCCAGCTCACCACTACAGGACAGCACAGATACGCAGTATTTT.

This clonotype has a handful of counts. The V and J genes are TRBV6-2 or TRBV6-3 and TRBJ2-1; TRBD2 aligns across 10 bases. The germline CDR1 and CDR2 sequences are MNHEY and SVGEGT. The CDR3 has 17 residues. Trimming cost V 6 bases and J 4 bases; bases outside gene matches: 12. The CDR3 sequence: CASSRTSGTRRYNEQFF. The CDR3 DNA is TGTGCCAGCAGCCGGACTAGCGGAACAAGACGTTACAATGAGCAGTTCTTC.

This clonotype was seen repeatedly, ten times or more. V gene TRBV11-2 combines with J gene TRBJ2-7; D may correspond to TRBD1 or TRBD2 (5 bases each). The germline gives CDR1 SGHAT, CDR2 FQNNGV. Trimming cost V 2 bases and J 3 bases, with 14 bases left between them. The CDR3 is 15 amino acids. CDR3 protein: CASSLPGTQVYEQYF. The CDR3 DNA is TGTGCCAGCAGCTTACCTGGGACGCAGGTCTACGAGCAGTACTTC.

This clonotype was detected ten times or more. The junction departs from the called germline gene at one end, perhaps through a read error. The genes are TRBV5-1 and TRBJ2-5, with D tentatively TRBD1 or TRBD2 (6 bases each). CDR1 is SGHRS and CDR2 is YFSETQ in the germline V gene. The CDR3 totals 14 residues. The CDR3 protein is CASSLGGLQETQYF. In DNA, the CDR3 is TGTGCCAGCAGCTTGGGGGGCCTTCAAGAGACCCAGTACTTC.

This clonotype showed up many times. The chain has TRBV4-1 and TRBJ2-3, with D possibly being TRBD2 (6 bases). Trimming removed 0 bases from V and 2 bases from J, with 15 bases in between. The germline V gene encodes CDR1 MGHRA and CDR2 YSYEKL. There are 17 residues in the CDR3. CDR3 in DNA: TGCGCCAGCAGCCAAGATTTTCGGACGGGAGACACAGATACGCAGTATTTT. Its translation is CASSQDFRTGDTDTQYF.

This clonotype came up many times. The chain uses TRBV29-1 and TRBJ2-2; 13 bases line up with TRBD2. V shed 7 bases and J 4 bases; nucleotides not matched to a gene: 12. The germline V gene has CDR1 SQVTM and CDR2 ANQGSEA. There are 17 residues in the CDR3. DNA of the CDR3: TGCAGCGCACGCAAGGGAGGACTAGCGGGAGTCACCGGGGAGCTGTTTTTT. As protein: CSARKGGLAGVTGELFF.

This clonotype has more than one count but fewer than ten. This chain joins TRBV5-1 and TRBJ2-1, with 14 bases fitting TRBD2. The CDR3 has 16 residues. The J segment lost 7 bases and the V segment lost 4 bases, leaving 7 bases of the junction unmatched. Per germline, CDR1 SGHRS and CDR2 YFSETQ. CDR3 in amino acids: CASSPLGLAGVNEQFF. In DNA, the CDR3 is TGCGCCAGCAGCCCCCTGGGACTAGCGGGAGTGAATGAGCAGTTCTTC.

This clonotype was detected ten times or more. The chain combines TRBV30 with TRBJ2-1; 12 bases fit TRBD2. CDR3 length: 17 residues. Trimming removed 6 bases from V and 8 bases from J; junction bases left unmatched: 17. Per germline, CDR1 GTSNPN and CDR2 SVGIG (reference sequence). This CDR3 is CACLMASGRGWYYEQFF. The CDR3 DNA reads TGTGCCTGCCTAATGGCTAGCGGGAGGGGGTGGTACTATGAGCAGTTCTTC.

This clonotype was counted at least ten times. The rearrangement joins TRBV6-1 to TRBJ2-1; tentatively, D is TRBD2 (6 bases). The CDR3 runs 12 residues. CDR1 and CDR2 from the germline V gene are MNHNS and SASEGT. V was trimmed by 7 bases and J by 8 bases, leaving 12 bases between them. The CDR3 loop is CASMTGVDEQFF. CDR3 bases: TGTGCCAGCATGACGGGAGTGGATGAGCAGTTCTTC.

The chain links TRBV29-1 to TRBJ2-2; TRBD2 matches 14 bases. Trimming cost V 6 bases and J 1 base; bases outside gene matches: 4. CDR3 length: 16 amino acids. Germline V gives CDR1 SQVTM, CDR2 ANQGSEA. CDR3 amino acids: CSVAGTSGRNTGELFF. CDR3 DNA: TGCAGCGTCGCCGGGACTAGCGGGAGGAACACCGGGGAGCTGTTTTTT.

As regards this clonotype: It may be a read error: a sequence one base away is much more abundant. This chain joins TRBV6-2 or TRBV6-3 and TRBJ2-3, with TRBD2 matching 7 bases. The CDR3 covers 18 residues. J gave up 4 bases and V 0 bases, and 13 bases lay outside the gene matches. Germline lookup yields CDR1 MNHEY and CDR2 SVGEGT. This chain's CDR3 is CASSYSRQAGGSADTQYF. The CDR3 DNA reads TGTGCCAGCAGTTACTCGCGGCAGGCTGGCGGGAGTGCAGATACGCAGTATTTT.

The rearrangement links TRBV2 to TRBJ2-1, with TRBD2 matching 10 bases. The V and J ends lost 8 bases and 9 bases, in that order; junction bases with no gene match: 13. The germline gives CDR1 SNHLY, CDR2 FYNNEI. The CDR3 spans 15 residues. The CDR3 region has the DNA TGTGCCAGCGGGTGGAGCGGGAGGGCCTGGGGTGAGCAGTTCTTC. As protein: CASGWSGRAWGEQFF. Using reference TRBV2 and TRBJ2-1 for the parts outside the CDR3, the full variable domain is EPEVTQTPSHQVTQMGQEVILRCVPISNHLYFYWYRQILGQKVEFLVSFYNNEISEKSEIFDDQFSVERPDGSNFTLKIRSTKLEDSAMYFCASGWSGRAWGEQFFGPGTRLTVL.

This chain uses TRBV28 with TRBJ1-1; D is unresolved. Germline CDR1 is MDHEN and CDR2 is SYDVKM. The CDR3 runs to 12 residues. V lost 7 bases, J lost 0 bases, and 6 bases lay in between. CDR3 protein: CASTQMNTEAFF. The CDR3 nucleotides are TGTGCCAGCACCCAGATGAACACTGAAGCTTTCTTT.

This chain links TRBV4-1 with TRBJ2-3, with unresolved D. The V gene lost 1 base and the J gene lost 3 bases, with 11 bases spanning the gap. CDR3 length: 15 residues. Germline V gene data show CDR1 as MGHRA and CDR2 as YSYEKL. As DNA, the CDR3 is TGCGCCAGCAGCCAAGTAGGAATCGGGACAGATACGCAGTATTTT. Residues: CASSQVGIGTDTQYF.

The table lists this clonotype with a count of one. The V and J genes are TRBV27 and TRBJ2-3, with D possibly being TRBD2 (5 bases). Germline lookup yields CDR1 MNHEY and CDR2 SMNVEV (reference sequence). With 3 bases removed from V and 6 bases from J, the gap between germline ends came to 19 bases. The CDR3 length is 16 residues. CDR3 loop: CASSLSRSGQTDTQYF. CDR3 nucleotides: TGTGCCAGCAGTTTGAGTCGCAGCGGCCAGACGGATACGCAGTATTTT.

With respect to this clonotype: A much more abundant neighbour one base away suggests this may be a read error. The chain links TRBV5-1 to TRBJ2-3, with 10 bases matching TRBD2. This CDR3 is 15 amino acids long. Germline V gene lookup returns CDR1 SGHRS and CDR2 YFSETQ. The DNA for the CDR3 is TGCGCCAACAGCTTGGATGGACTAGCGGCAGATACGCAGTATTTT. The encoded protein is CANSLDGLAADTQYF.

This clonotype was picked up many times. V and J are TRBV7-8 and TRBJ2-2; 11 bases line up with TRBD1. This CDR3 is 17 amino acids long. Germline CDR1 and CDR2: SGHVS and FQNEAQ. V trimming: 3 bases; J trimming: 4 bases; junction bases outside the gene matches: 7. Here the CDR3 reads CASSFPGQGVFTGELFF. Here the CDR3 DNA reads TGTGCCAGCAGCTTCCCGGGACAGGGGGTCTTCACCGGGGAGCTGTTTTTT.

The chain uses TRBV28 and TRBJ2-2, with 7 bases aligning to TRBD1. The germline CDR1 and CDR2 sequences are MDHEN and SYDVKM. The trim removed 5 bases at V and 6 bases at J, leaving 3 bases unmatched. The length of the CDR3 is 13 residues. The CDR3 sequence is CASSNRGAGELFF. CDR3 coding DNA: TGTGCCAGCAGTAACAGGGGAGCCGGGGAGCTGTTTTTT.

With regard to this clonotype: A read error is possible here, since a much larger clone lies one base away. CDR3 DNA sequence: TGTGCCATCAGTGCTAGACAGGGGGACACTGGAGCTTTCTTT. Translation: CAISARQGDTGAFF. J is TRBJ1-1 and V is TRBV10-3; 9 bases match TRBD1. Per the germline V gene, CDR1 is ENHRY and CDR2 is SYGVKD. The CDR3 length is 14 residues.

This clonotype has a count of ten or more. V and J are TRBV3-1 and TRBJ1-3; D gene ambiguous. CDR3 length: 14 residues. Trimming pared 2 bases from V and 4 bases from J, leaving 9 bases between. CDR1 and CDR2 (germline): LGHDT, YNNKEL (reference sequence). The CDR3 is CASSQTASGNTIYF. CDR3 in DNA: TGTGCCAGCAGCCAAACAGCGTCGGGAAACACCATATATTTT.

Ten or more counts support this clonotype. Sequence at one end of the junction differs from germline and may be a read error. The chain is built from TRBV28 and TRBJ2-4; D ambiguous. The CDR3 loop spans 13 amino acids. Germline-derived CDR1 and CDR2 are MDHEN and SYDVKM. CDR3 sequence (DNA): TGTGCCAGCACCCCTTCGGCCAAAAACATTCATTACTTC. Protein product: CASTPSAKNIHYF. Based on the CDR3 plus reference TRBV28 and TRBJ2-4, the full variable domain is DVKVTQSSRYLVKRTGEKVFLECVQDMDHENMFWYRQDPGLGLRLIYFSYDVKMKEKGDIPEGYSVSREKKERFSLILESASTNQTSMYLCASTPSAKNIHYFGAGTRLSVL.

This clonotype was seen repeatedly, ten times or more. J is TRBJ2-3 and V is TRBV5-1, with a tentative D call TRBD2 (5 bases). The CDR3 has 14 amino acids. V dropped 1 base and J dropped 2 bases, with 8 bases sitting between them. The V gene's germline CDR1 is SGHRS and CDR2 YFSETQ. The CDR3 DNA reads TGCGCCAGCAGCTTGCGGGGTTTCACAGATACGCAGTATTTT. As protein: CASSLRGFTDTQYF.

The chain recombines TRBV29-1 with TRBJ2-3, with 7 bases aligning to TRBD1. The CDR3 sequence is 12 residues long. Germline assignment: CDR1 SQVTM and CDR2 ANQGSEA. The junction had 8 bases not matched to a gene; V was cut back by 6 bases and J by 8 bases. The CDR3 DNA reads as TGCAGCGTCGCCACAGGGGAGACTACGCAGTATTTT. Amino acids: CSVATGETTQYF.

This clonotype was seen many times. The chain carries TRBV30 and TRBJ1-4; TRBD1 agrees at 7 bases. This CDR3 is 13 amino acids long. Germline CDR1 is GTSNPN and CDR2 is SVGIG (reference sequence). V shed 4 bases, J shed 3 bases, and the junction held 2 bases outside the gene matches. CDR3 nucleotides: TGTGCCTGGAAACAGGGGCCTAATGAAAAACTGTTTTTT. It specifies CAWKQGPNEKLFF.

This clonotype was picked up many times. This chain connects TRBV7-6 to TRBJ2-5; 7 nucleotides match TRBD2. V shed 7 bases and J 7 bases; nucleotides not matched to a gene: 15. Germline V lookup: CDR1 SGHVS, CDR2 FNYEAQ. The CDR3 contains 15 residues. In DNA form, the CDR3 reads TGTGCCAGCAATAATGACGATGCGGGAGAGGGGACCCAGTACTTC. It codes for CASNNDDAGEGTQYF.

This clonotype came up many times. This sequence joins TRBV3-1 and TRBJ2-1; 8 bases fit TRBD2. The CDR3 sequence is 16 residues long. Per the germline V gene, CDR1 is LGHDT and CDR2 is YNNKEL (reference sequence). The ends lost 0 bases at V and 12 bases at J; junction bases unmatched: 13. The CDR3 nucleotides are TGTGCCAGCAGCCAAGATCCCCCGGGAGGGCCTCTTCTGCAGTTCTTC. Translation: CASSQDPPGGPLLQFF.

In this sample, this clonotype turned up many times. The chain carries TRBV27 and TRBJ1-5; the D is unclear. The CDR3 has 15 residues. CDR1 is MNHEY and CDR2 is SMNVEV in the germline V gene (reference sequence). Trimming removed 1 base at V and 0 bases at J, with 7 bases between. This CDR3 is CASSLLGSSNQPQHF. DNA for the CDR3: TGTGCCAGCAGTTTATTGGGATCTAGCAATCAGCCCCAGCATTTT.